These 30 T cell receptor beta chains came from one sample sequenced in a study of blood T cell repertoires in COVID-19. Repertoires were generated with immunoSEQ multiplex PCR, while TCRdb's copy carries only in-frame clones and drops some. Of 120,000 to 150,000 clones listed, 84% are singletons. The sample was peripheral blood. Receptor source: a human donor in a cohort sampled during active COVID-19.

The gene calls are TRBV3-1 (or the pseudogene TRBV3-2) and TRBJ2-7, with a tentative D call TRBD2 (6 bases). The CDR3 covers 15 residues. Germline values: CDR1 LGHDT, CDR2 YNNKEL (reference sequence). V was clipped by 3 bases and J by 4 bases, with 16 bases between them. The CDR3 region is CASSHSGTSIYEQYF. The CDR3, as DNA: TGTGCCAGCAGCCACTCGGGGACTTCAATTTACGAGCAGTACTTC.

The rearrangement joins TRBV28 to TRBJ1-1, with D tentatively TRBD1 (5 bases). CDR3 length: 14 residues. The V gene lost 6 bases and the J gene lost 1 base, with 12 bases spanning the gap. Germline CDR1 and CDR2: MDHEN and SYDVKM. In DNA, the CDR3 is TGTGCCAGCAGCCTGGGGGGGTCGAACACTGAAGCTTTCTTT. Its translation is CASSLGGSNTEAFF.

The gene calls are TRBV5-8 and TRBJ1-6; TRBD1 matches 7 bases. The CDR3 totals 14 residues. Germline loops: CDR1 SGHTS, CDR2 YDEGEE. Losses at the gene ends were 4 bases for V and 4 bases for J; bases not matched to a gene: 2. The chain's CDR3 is CASSPGQYNSPLHF. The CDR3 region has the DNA TGTGCCAGCAGCCCGGGACAGTATAATTCACCCCTCCACTTT.

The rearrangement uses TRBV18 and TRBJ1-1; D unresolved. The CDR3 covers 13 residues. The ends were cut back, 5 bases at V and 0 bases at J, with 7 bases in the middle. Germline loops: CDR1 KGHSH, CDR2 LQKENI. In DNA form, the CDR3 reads TGTGCCAGCTCAGGAGTTGTGAACACTGAAGCTTTCTTT. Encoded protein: CASSGVVNTEAFF.

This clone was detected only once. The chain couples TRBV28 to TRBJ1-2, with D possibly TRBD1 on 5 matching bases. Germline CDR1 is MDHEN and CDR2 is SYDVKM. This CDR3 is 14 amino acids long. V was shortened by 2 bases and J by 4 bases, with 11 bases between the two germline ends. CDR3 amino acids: CASSLGEQGYGYTF. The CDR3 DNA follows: TGTGCCAGCAGTTTAGGAGAGCAGGGCTATGGCTACACCTTC.

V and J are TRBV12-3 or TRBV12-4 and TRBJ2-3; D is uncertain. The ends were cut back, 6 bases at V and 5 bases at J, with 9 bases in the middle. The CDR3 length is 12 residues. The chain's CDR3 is CASSRTLDTQYF. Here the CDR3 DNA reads TGTGCCAGCAGCAGAACCTTAGATACGCAGTATTTT.

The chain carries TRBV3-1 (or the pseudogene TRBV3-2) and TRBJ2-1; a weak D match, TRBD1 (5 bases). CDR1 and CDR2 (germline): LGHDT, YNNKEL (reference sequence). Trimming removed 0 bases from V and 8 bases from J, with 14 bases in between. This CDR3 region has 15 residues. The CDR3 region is CASSQDLGATYEQFF. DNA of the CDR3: TGTGCCAGCAGCCAAGATCTAGGGGCTACGTATGAGCAGTTCTTC.

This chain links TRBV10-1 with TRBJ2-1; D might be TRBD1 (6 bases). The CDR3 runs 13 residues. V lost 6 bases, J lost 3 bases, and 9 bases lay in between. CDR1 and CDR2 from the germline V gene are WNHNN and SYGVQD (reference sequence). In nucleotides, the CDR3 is TGCGCCAGCAGCCGGGACAACTACAATGAGCAGTTCTTC. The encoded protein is CASSRDNYNEQFF.

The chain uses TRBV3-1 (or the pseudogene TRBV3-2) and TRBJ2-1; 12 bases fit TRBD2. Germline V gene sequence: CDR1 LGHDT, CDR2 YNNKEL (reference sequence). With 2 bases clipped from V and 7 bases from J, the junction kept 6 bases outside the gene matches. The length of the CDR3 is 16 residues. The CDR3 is CASSQTSGGSQNEQFF. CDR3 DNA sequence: TGTGCCAGCAGCCAAACTAGCGGGGGGTCTCAAAATGAGCAGTTCTTC.

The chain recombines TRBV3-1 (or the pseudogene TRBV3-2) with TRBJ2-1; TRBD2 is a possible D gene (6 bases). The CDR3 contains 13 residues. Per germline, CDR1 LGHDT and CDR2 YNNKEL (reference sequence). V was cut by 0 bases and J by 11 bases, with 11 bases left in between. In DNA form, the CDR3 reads TGTGCCAGCAGCCAAGAGGGGGGAATGAAGCAGTTCTTC. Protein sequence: CASSQEGGMKQFF.

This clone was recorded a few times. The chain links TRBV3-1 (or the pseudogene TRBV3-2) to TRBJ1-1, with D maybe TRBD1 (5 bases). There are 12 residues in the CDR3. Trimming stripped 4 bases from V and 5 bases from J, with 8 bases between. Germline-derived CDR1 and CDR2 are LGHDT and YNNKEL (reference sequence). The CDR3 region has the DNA TGTGCCAGCAGCCGGGGGGGGACTGAAGCTTTCTTT. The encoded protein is CASSRGGTEAFF.

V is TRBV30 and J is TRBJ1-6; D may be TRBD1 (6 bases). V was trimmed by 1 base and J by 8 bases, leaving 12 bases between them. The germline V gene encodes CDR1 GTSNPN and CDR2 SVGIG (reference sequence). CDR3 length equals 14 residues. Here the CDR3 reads CAWSEQGLYSPLHF. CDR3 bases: TGTGCCTGGAGTGAGCAGGGGTTGTATTCACCCCTCCACTTT.

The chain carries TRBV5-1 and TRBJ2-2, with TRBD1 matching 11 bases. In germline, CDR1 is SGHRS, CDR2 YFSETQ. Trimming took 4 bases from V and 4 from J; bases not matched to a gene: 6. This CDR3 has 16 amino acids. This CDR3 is CASSPDGTGGTGELFF. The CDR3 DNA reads TGCGCCAGCAGCCCTGACGGGACAGGGGGCACCGGGGAGCTGTTTTTT.

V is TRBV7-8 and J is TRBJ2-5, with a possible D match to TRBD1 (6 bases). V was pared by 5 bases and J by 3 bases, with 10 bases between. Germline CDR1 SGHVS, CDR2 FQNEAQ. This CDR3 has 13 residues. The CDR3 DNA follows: TGTGCCAGCAGCCTCGACAGGAAAGAGACCCAGTACTTC. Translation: CASSLDRKETQYF.

Written as DNA, the CDR3 is TGCAGCGTCGGGACTAGCGGGGGGGTTGGCACCGGGGAGCTGTTTTTT. It yields the protein CSVGTSGGVGTGELFF. This chain uses TRBV29-1 with TRBJ2-2, with 16 positions matching TRBD2. Germline loops: CDR1 SQVTM, CDR2 ANQGSEA. The ends lost 6 bases at V and 4 bases at J; junction bases unmatched: 5. The CDR3 runs to 16 residues.

As DNA, the CDR3 is TGTGCCAGCAGCCTTGCTGGACAGGGCACCGGGGAGCTGTTTTTT. This encodes CASSLAGQGTGELFF. This chain links TRBV4-2 with TRBJ2-2; TRBD1 matches at 8 bases. Germline CDR1 reads LGHNA; CDR2 reads YNFKEQ. V dropped 4 bases and J dropped 4; count of bases not matched to a gene: 5. The CDR3 covers 15 residues.

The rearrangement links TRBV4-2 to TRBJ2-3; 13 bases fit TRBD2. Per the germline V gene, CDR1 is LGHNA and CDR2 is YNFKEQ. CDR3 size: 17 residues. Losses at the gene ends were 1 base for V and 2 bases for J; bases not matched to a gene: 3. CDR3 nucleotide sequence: TGTGCCAGCAGCCAAGTCGGACTAGCGGGGGACACAGATACGCAGTATTTT. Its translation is CASSQVGLAGDTDTQYF.

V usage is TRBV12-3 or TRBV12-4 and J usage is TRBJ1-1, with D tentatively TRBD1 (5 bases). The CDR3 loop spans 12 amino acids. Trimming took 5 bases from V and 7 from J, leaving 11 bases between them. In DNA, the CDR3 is TGTGCCAGCAGTCCCCGGGGACTTGAAGCTTTCTTT. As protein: CASSPRGLEAFF.

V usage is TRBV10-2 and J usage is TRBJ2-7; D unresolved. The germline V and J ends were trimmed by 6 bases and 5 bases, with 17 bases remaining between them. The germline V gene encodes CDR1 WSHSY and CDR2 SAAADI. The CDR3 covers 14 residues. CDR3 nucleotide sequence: TGCGCCAGCAGAGAAGATGGAGCCCCGGACGAGCAGTACTTC. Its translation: CASREDGAPDEQYF.

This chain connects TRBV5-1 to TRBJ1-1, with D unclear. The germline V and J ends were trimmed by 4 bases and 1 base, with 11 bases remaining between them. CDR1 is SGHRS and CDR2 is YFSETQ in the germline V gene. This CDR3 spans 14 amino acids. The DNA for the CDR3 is TGCGCCAGCAGCCCAGGACGGGGGAACACTGAAGCTTTCTTT. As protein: CASSPGRGNTEAFF.

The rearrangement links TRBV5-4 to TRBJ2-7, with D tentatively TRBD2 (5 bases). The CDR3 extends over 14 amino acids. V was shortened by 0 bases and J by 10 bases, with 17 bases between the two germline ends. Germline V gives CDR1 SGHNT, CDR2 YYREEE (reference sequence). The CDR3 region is CASSLGGNLGGQYF. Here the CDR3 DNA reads TGTGCCAGCAGCTTGGGAGGGAATCTTGGCGGACAGTACTTC.

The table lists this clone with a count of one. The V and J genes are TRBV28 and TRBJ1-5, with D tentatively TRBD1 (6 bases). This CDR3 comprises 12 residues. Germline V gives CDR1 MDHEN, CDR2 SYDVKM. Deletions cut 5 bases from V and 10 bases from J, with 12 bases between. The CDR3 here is CASSLLQGPQHF. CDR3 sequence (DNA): TGTGCCAGCAGTCTCTTACAGGGTCCCCAGCATTTT.

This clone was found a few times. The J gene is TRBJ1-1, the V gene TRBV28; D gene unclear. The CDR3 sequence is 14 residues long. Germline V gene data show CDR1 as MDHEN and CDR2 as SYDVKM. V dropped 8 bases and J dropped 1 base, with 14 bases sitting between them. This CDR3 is CASPREPGNTEAFF. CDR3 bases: TGTGCCAGCCCGCGGGAGCCTGGGAACACTGAAGCTTTCTTT.

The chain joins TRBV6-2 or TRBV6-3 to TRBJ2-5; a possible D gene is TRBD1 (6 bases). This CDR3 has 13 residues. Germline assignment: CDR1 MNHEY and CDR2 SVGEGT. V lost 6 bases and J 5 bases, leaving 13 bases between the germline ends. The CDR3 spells CASSRQEEETQYF. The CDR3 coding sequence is TGTGCCAGCAGCAGACAGGAGGAGGAGACCCAGTACTTC.

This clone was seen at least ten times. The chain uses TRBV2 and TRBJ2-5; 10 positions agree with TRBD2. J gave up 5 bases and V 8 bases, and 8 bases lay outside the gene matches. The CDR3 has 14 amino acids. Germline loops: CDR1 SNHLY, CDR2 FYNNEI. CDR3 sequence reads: CASHLLTSGETQYF. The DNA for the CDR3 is TGTGCCAGCCACCTTCTGACTAGCGGGGAGACCCAGTACTTC.

The CDR3 loop reads CASSEATGGPRDTQYF. The CDR3 DNA follows: TGTGCCAGCAGTGAAGCGACGGGGGGGCCTAGGGATACGCAGTATTTT. This chain connects TRBV6-1 to TRBJ2-3; 8 bases are shared with TRBD2. V shed 0 bases and J 6 bases; nucleotides not matched to a gene: 8. CDR1 and CDR2 from the germline V gene are MNHNS and SASEGT. The CDR3 has 16 residues.

CDR3 residues: CAIGGLAGHGEQFF. DNA of the CDR3: TGTGCCATCGGGGGACTAGCGGGTCACGGTGAGCAGTTCTTC. This chain links TRBV10-3 with TRBJ2-1, with 12 bases aligning to TRBD2. The trim removed 8 bases at V and 9 bases at J, leaving 8 bases unmatched. The CDR3 has 14 residues. Germline V lookup: CDR1 ENHRY, CDR2 SYGVKD.

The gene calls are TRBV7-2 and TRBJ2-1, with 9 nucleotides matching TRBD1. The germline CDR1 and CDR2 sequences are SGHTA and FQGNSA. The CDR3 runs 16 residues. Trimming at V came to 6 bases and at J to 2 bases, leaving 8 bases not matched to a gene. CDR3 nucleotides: TGTGCCAGCAGGACCCGCCGGGACAGGGCCTACAATGAGCAGTTCTTC. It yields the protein CASRTRRDRAYNEQFF.

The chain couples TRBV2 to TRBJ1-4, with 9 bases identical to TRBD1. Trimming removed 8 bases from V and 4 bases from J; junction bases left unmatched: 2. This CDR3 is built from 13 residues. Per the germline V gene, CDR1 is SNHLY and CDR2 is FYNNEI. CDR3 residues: CASQTGGNEKLFF. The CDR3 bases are TGTGCCAGCCAGACAGGGGGTAATGAAAAACTGTTTTTT.

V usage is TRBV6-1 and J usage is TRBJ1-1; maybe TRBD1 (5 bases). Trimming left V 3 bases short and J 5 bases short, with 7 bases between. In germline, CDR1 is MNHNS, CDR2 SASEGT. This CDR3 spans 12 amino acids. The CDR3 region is CASSEGGTEAFF. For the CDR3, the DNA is TGTGCCAGCAGTGAGGGGGGAACTGAAGCTTTCTTT.